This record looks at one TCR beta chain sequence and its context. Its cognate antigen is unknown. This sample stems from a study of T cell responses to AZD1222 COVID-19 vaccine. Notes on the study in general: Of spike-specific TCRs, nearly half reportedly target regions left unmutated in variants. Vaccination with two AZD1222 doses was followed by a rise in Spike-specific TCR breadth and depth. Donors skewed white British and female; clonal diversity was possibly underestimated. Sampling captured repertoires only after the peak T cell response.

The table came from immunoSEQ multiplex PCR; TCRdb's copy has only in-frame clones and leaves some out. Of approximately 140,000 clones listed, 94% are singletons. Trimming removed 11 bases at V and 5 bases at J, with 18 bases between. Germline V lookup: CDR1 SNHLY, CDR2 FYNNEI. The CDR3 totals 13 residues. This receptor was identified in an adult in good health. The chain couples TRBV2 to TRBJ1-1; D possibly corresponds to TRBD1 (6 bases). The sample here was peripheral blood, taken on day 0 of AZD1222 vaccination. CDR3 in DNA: TGTGCCGGTCACAGGGTAAGGGGTACTGAAGCTTTCTTT. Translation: CAGHRVRGTEAFF. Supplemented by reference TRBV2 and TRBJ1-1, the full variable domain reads EPEVTQTPSHQVTQMGQEVILRCVPISNHLYFYWYRQILGQKVEFLVSFYNNEISEKSEIFDDQFSVERPDGSNFTLKIRSTKLEDSAMYFCAGHRVRGTEAFFGQGTRLTVV.